These 11 T cell receptor beta chains were sequenced from one sample in a study of blood T cell repertoires in COVID-19. Assay: immunoSEQ multiplex PCR; the TCRdb copy retains only in-frame clones and omits some. The table lists about 360,000 clones, roughly 87% of them singletons. Sequenced material: PBMCs or T cells enriched from blood (not recorded which). Receptors originate from a woman aged 40 to 50 with acute COVID-19.

This clone was counted a single time. The V and J genes are TRBV29-1 and TRBJ2-7, with 10 bases fitting TRBD1. The CDR3 totals 13 residues. From germline, CDR1 is SQVTM and CDR2 ANQGSEA. V dropped 3 bases and J dropped 6; count of bases not matched to a gene: 5. CDR3 loop: CSVDTTGGGEQYF. The CDR3 bases are TGCAGCGTTGATACGACAGGGGGCGGCGAGCAGTACTTC.

This clone was observed a few times. The rearrangement uses TRBV27 and TRBJ1-2, with D maybe TRBD1 (5 bases). CDR1 and CDR2 from the germline V gene are MNHEY and SMNVEV (reference sequence). The CDR3 has 15 residues. Trimming shortened V by 5 bases and J by 2 bases, and 15 bases separated the two germline ends. In DNA, the CDR3 is TGTGCCAGCAGTCCCAGATGGGGCATAAACTATGGCTACACCTTC. Its protein is CASSPRWGINYGYTF.

V gene TRBV4-1 combines with J gene TRBJ1-2; 9 bases line up with TRBD1. Germline V gives CDR1 MGHRA, CDR2 YSYEKL. J lost 6 bases, V lost 1 base, and 6 bases had no gene match. This CDR3 has 15 amino acids. The CDR3, as DNA: TGCGCCAGCAGCCAAGTTTGGGACAGGGCAAATGGCTACACCTTC. Its translation is CASSQVWDRANGYTF.

The chain is built from TRBV6-5 and TRBJ1-1, with D perhaps matching TRBD1 (6 bases). V lost 2 bases to trimming and J lost 5 bases, with 18 bases between them. CDR1 and CDR2 from the germline V gene are MNHEY and SVGAGI. The CDR3 is 16 amino acids. The CDR3 loop reads CASSYLLQGARTEAFF. CDR3 nucleotide sequence: TGTGCCAGCAGTTACCTTTTACAGGGCGCGAGGACTGAAGCTTTCTTT.

The chain joins TRBV11-3 to TRBJ2-5, with no clear D. CDR3 length: 13 amino acids. The germline V gene has CDR1 SGHNT and CDR2 YENEEA. With 2 bases removed from V and 5 bases from J, the gap between germline ends came to 9 bases. The CDR3 here is CASSLSFWETQYF. CDR3 DNA sequence: TGTGCCAGCAGCTTAAGCTTTTGGGAGACCCAGTACTTC.

This clone occurred once. The chain recombines TRBV30 with TRBJ1-1; the D is unclear. Trimming pared 1 base from V and 5 bases from J, leaving 14 bases between. The CDR3 runs 14 residues. Germline loops: CDR1 GTSNPN, CDR2 SVGIG (reference sequence). CDR3 sequence reads: CAWSGVVGVTEAFF. The CDR3 DNA reads as TGTGCCTGGAGTGGAGTGGTGGGAGTAACTGAAGCTTTCTTT.

V usage is TRBV14 and J usage is TRBJ2-7; weak D call: TRBD1 (6 bases). Germline CDR1 SGHDN, CDR2 FVKESK. This CDR3 spans 13 amino acids. V dropped 1 base and J dropped 5 bases, with 9 bases sitting between them. The CDR3 nucleotides read TGTGCCAGCAGCCAAGCTGGGGGCCACGAGCAGTACTTC. It translates to CASSQAGGHEQYF.

The V gene is TRBV7-9, the J gene TRBJ2-1, with 10 bases aligning to TRBD2. V lost 1 base and J lost 6; bases outside the gene matches: 6. Germline V gene data show CDR1 as SEHNR and CDR2 as FQNEAQ (reference sequence). This CDR3 is 16 amino acids long. CDR3 protein: CASSLVGTSVRNEQFF. CDR3 DNA: TGTGCCAGCAGCTTAGTAGGGACTAGCGTTCGCAATGAGCAGTTCTTC.

The chain is built from TRBV7-9 and TRBJ2-5; D perhaps matches TRBD2 (6 bases). Trimming took off 5 bases at V and 5 bases at J, with 9 bases between the two ends. The CDR3 totals 12 residues. Germline loops: CDR1 SEHNR, CDR2 FQNEAQ (reference sequence). The CDR3 region has the DNA TGTGCCAGCAGCCCACGGGGGGAGACCCAGTACTTC. It yields the protein CASSPRGETQYF.

The J gene is TRBJ1-6, the V gene TRBV12-2. TRBV12-2 is flagged as a pseudogene. This CDR3 comprises 14 residues. The CDR3 DNA reads as TGTGCAAGTCGCCCACTTGCCCGGAATTCACCCCTCCACTTT. It codes for CASRPLARNSPLHF.

This clone occurred once. The CDR3 protein is CASRPAGQGTYGYTF. The CDR3 DNA follows: TGTGCCAGCAGACCCGCGGGACAGGGGACCTATGGCTACACCTTC. The chain is built from TRBV28 and TRBJ1-2, with TRBD1 matching over 10 bases. V trimming: 6 bases; J trimming: 4 bases; junction bases outside the gene matches: 8. Germline CDR1 MDHEN, CDR2 SYDVKM. The CDR3 has 15 amino acids.